Sequencing of this TCR beta chain was carried out in a study of cytomegalovirus exposure and HLA in healthy donors. The length of the CDR3 is 15 residues. V gave up 4 bases and J gave up 4 bases; unmatched junction bases: 4. CDR1 and CDR2 from the germline V gene are LGHNA and YSLEER. Use of 60 Vbeta and 13 Jbeta primers characterized the PCR. The repertoire was sequenced with immunoSEQ multiplex PCR; TCRdb's copy has only in-frame clones and lacks some. In the table there are 45,000 to 75,000 clones, 70% of which are singletons. The material sequenced was PBMCs. The chain joins TRBV4-3 to TRBJ1-6, with 7 bases fitting TRBD1. The sequence came from a woman aged 55-70 years in good health and CMV-seropositive. CDR3 bases: TGCGCCAGCAGCCCAGGGGGACGGTATAATTCACCCCTCCACTTT. Protein sequence: CASSPGGRYNSPLHF.